This entry lists 19 T cell receptor beta chains sequenced from one sample in a study of T cells in Graves' hyperthyroidism and ophthalmopathy. Amplification of TCR beta CDR3 regions was performed using RNA transcripts as template. With the HTBI primer set, the TCR CDR3 went through a first round of RT-PCR. TCRdb re-derived calls from the multiplex PCR reads in MiXCR, one entry per CDR3 protein. The sample includes roughly 560,000 distinct CDR3 sequences, roughly 15% seen only once; the top ten take 3.5% to 4.5%. Sequenced: blood. The receptors were sampled from a woman between 35 and 50 years old with Graves' ophthalmopathy.

This clonotype came up many times. This chain connects TRBV7-2 to TRBJ1-2; D call uncertain. Germline V gene sequence: CDR1 SGHTA, CDR2 FQGNSA. Trimming stripped 0 bases from V and 8 bases from J, with 10 bases between. This CDR3 has 13 residues. CDR3: CASSLAQFPGYTF. The CDR3 DNA reads as TGTGCCAGCAGCTTAGCACAGTTTCCGGGCTACACCTTC.

The CDR3 DNA reads as TGTGCCAGCAGCCAAGGTTCAGCGGGAGGGCCTCAGGGCGAGCAGTACTTC. Protein: CASSQGSAGGPQGEQYF. The V gene is TRBV3-1, the J gene TRBJ2-7; 10 positions match TRBD2. Germline CDR1 and CDR2: LGHDT and YNNKEL (reference sequence). The CDR3 extends over 17 amino acids. V shed 1 base and J 6 bases; nucleotides not matched to a gene: 12.

This chain links TRBV20-1 with TRBJ2-7, with D perhaps TRBD1 (7 bases). CDR1 and CDR2 (germline): DFQATT, SNEGSKA (reference sequence). The CDR3 is made up of 15 amino acids. V was clipped by 3 bases and J by 2 bases, with 17 bases between them. CDR3 sequence: CSARGRTGATYEQYF. CDR3 DNA sequence: TGCAGTGCTAGGGGGAGGACAGGAGCTACCTACGAGCAGTACTTC.

The table lists this clonotype with many counts. The rearrangement joins TRBV5-4 to TRBJ2-2; D assignment may be TRBD1 or TRBD2 (5 bases each). The germline V gene encodes CDR1 SGHNT and CDR2 YYREEE (reference sequence). The germline V and J ends were trimmed by 0 bases and 3 bases, with 9 bases remaining between them. This CDR3 is built from 15 residues. Written as DNA, the CDR3 is TGTGCCAGCAGCTTGGCGGGGACGGACACCGGGGAGCTGTTTTTT. This gives the protein CASSLAGTDTGELFF.

The V gene is TRBV20-1, the J gene TRBJ2-2; D gene ambiguous. The V end lost 7 bases, the J end lost 4 bases, and 10 bases lay between the germline ends. Germline-derived CDR1 and CDR2 are DFQATT and SNEGSKA (reference sequence). This CDR3 comprises 12 residues. CDR3 sequence reads: CSGVGGTGELFF. The CDR3 coding sequence is TGCAGTGGAGTGGGTGGCACCGGGGAGCTGTTTTTT.

The J gene is TRBJ1-5, the V gene TRBV30, with 7 bases aligning to TRBD1. Trimming took 2 bases from V and 2 from J; bases not matched to a gene: 3. Germline V gene lookup returns CDR1 GTSNPN and CDR2 SVGIG (reference sequence). The CDR3 covers 14 residues. For the CDR3, the DNA is TGTGCCTGGAGTCCCGACAGGGGCAATCAGCCCCAGCATTTT. Its protein is CAWSPDRGNQPQHF.

There are many counts of this clonotype. The rearrangement uses TRBV7-8 and TRBJ2-5; D not certain. Trimming cost V 7 bases and J 2 bases, with 14 bases left between them. Germline V lookup: CDR1 SGHVS, CDR2 FQNEAQ. The CDR3 covers 14 residues. The chain's CDR3 is CASTLRASQETQYF. CDR3 bases: TGTGCCAGCACCCTTAGGGCTTCTCAAGAGACCCAGTACTTC.

Ten or more counts support this clonotype. The J gene is TRBJ1-2, the V gene TRBV28, with no clear D. Trimming shortened V by 6 bases and J by 4 bases, and 21 bases separated the two germline ends. The germline gives CDR1 MDHEN, CDR2 SYDVKM. The CDR3 loop spans 16 amino acids. The CDR3 region is CASSRRLLPGLYGYTF. CDR3 DNA: TGTGCCAGCAGCCGGCGGCTTCTCCCAGGACTCTATGGCTACACCTTC.

This clonotype has a handful of counts. The chain uses TRBV9 and TRBJ2-7, with D possibly being TRBD2 (6 bases). Trimming took off 3 bases at V and 6 bases at J, with 19 bases between the two ends. The CDR3 has 15 amino acids. Per germline, CDR1 SGDLS and CDR2 YYNGEE. This CDR3 is CASSEGLPGYLEQYF. The CDR3 nucleotides read TGTGCCAGCAGCGAGGGACTGCCCGGGTACCTCGAGCAGTACTTC. Combining the CDR3 with reference TRBV9 and TRBJ2-7 gives the whole variable domain DSGVTQTPKHLITATGQRVTLRCSPRSGDLSVYWYQQSLDQGLQFLIQYYNGEERAKGNILERFSAQQFPDLHSELNLSSLELGDSALYFCASSEGLPGYLEQYFGPGTRLTVT.

This clonotype was seen many times. This rearrangement joins TRBV19 to TRBJ2-7; D is undetermined. The CDR3 sequence is 15 residues long. Trimming left V 5 bases short and J 4 bases short, with 18 bases between. Germline CDR1 LNHDA, CDR2 SQIVND (reference sequence). Here the CDR3 reads CASSPGRSPPYEQYF. The CDR3 DNA sequence: TGTGCCAGTAGTCCCGGACGGTCCCCCCCGTACGAGCAGTACTTC.

J is TRBJ1-1 and V is TRBV28, with a weak D call TRBD1 (5 bases). CDR1 MDHEN and CDR2 SYDVKM come from the germline V gene. This CDR3 comprises 16 residues. The V end lost 6 bases, the J end lost 0 bases, and 17 bases lay between the germline ends. The CDR3 loop reads CASREGTTALNTEAFF. Written as DNA, the CDR3 is TGTGCCAGCAGGGAAGGGACGACAGCGTTGAACACTGAAGCTTTCTTT.

The chain links TRBV27 to TRBJ2-7; D perhaps matches TRBD2 (6 bases). V lost 2 bases and J 4 bases, leaving 15 bases between the germline ends. This CDR3 is 15 amino acids long. Germline V gene data show CDR1 as MNHEY and CDR2 as SMNVEV (reference sequence). In DNA form, the CDR3 reads TGTGCCAGCAGTTTACGCGTTAGCGGAAAATACGAGCAGTACTTC. Protein: CASSLRVSGKYEQYF.

This clonotype was counted ten times or more. This chain connects TRBV29-1 to TRBJ1-2, with 7 positions matching TRBD1. V lost 5 bases to trimming and J lost 3 bases; unmatched junction nucleotides: 6. This CDR3 comprises 13 residues. Germline V gene sequence: CDR1 SQVTM, CDR2 ANQGSEA. The CDR3 loop is CSVLSQGDYGYTF. The CDR3, as DNA: TGCAGCGTTCTAAGTCAGGGGGACTATGGCTACACCTTC.

This clonotype was counted many times. The chain links TRBV20-1 to TRBJ2-7; D is possibly TRBD2 (6 bases). The CDR3 extends over 13 amino acids. Trimming took off 3 bases at V and 3 bases at J, with 12 bases between the two ends. Germline CDR1 is DFQATT and CDR2 is SNEGSKA (reference sequence). DNA for the CDR3: TGCAGTGCTAGCGGGCTAGCGTTCTACGAGCAGTACTTC. Translation: CSASGLAFYEQYF.

This clonotype came up many times. The chain is built from TRBV12-3 or TRBV12-4 and TRBJ2-5; D is unresolved. The CDR3 consists of 13 residues. Deletions cut 5 bases from V and 2 bases from J, with 9 bases between. The CDR3 loop reads CASSTDLQETQYF. For the CDR3, the DNA is TGTGCCAGCAGTACTGACTTACAAGAGACCCAGTACTTC.

This clonotype was seen ten or more times. The chain employs TRBV24-1 and TRBJ2-2; no clear D gene. The germline gives CDR1 KGHDR, CDR2 SFDVKD. Trimming removed 0 bases from V and 1 base from J, with 8 bases in between. The CDR3 totals 16 residues. The CDR3 region is CATSDLKAENTGELFF. CDR3 nucleotide sequence: TGTGCCACCAGTGATTTGAAGGCGGAGAACACCGGGGAGCTGTTTTTT.

This clonotype has only a few counts. Compared with germline, one end of the junction differs, possibly owing to a read error. The chain uses TRBV13 and TRBJ2-2; 8 nucleotides line up with TRBD2. CDR3 length: 15 amino acids. Germline assignment: CDR1 PRHDT and CDR2 FYEKMQ (reference sequence). Here the CDR3 DNA reads TGTGCCAGCAGTTTAGCGGGGAGGGGGACCGGGGAGCTGTTTTTT. Translation: CASSLAGRGTGELFF.

The chain is built from TRBV30 and TRBJ2-5; 7 bases are shared with TRBD2. V lost 0 bases and J lost 1; bases outside the gene matches: 2. Per the germline V gene, CDR1 is GTSNPN and CDR2 is SVGIG (reference sequence). The CDR3 runs 14 residues. The CDR3 reads CAWSVLAVQETQYF. In DNA form, the CDR3 reads TGTGCCTGGAGTGTCCTAGCGGTCCAAGAGACCCAGTACTTC.

This clonotype has ten or more counts. The chain combines TRBV6-1 with TRBJ1-1; 8 positions agree with TRBD1. The CDR3 length is 16 residues. Germline V gene data show CDR1 as MNHNS and CDR2 as SASEGT. Losses at the gene ends were 7 bases for V and 0 bases for J; bases not matched to a gene: 10. The CDR3 DNA reads TGTGCCAGCATTGCCGGGACAGGACATATGAACACTGAAGCTTTCTTT. It is translated as CASIAGTGHMNTEAFF.